The next 32 T cell receptor beta chains were all read from a single sample in a study of cytomegalovirus exposure and HLA in healthy donors. Researchers ran the PCR with 60 Vbeta and 13 Jbeta primers. The protocol was immunoSEQ multiplex PCR, while the TCRdb copy is restricted to in-frame clones and leaves out a portion. The sample has over 100,000 clones, approximately 77% seen once. Sequencing was carried out using PBMCs. All receptors derive from a male donor in good health and CMV-seropositive.

The chain links TRBV4-2 to TRBJ1-4, with 8 bases matching TRBD1. J gave up 3 bases and V 0 bases, and 6 bases lay outside the gene matches. This CDR3 has 17 amino acids. The V gene's germline CDR1 is LGHNA and CDR2 YNFKEQ. The CDR3 DNA reads TGTGCCAGCAGCCAAGATGCCAGGGGGCCGGCTAATGAAAAACTGTTTTTT. Translation gives CASSQDARGPANEKLFF.

The chain is built from TRBV19 and TRBJ1-1; 12 nucleotides match TRBD1. Looked up from germline, CDR1 is LNHDA and CDR2 is SQIVND (reference sequence). The CDR3 extends over 17 amino acids. Trimming removed 6 bases from V and 5 bases from J; junction bases left unmatched: 13. CDR3 DNA sequence: TGTGCCAGTAGCCGTAGGGGGACAGGGGGCCCGTGGACTGAAGCTTTCTTT. Protein product: CASSRRGTGGPWTEAFF. Together with reference TRBV19 and TRBJ1-1, the CDR3 gives the full variable domain: DGGITQSPKYLFRKEGQNVTLSCEQNLNHDAMYWYRQDPGQGLRLIYYSQIVNDFQKGDIAEGYSVSREKKESFPLTVTSAQKNPTAFYLCASSRRGTGGPWTEAFFGQGTRLTVV.

J is TRBJ2-5 and V is TRBV5-1, with 9 bases aligning to TRBD2. The V gene's germline CDR1 is SGHRS and CDR2 YFSETQ. Trimming cost V 4 bases and J 1 base; bases outside gene matches: 8. The CDR3 spans 16 residues. The CDR3 nucleotides read TGCGCCAGCAGCCGGTATAGCGGGGGACTCCAAGAGACCCAGTACTTC. It specifies CASSRYSGGLQETQYF.

The chain uses TRBV14 and TRBJ2-5, with 8 bases aligning to TRBD2. Per the germline V gene, CDR1 is SGHDN and CDR2 is FVKESK. The CDR3 has 16 residues. The ends lost 2 bases at V and 2 bases at J; junction bases unmatched: 7. For the CDR3, the DNA is TGTGCCAGCAGCCAATCGGGAGGGGGGCCACAAGAGACCCAGTACTTC. This sequence encodes CASSQSGGGPQETQYF.

The chain carries TRBV15 and TRBJ2-7, with D possibly matching TRBD1 (5 bases). V was cut by 4 bases and J by 5 bases, with 18 bases left in between. Per the germline V gene, CDR1 is LNHNV and CDR2 is YYDKDF (reference sequence). The CDR3 extends over 15 amino acids. The DNA for the CDR3 is TGTGCCACCAGCAAATCGATCCAGGGTCGGGACGAGCAGTACTTC. Encoded protein: CATSKSIQGRDEQYF.

The gene calls are TRBV7-2 and TRBJ2-7, with D tentatively TRBD2 (7 bases). The CDR3 covers 14 residues. Looked up from germline, CDR1 is SGHTA and CDR2 is FQGNSA. The V end lost 6 bases, the J end lost 4 bases, and 16 bases lay between the germline ends. CDR3 region: CASRLAEGGYEQYF. The CDR3 DNA is TGTGCCAGCAGGCTAGCGGAGGGGGGGTACGAGCAGTACTTC.

The chain links TRBV7-3 to TRBJ2-3, with a weak D call TRBD1 (6 bases). V was shortened by 4 bases and J by 2 bases, with 10 bases between the two germline ends. CDR1 and CDR2 from the germline V gene are SGHTA and FQGTGA. This CDR3 is built from 14 residues. Written as DNA, the CDR3 is TGTGCCAGCAGCTCCGGACAGTCCACAGATACGCAGTATTTT. Translated: CASSSGQSTDTQYF.

This clone was seen only a few times. The chain couples TRBV9 to TRBJ2-1, with 8 bases matching TRBD1. There are 17 residues in the CDR3. Germline CDR1 and CDR2: SGDLS and YYNGEE. V dropped 2 bases and J dropped 0; count of bases not matched to a gene: 7. DNA of the CDR3: TGTGCCAGCAGCGTCACAGGGACAGGTAGCTCCTACAATGAGCAGTTCTTC. It translates to CASSVTGTGSSYNEQFF.

This clone showed up just a few times. The rearrangement uses TRBV30 and TRBJ2-1, with D maybe TRBD2 (6 bases). This CDR3 is 12 amino acids long. V was clipped by 5 bases and J by 8 bases, with 13 bases between them. Germline assignment: CDR1 GTSNPN and CDR2 SVGIG (reference sequence). CDR3 amino acids: CAWGTGGDEQFF. Here the CDR3 DNA reads TGTGCCTGGGGGACCGGCGGGGATGAGCAGTTCTTC.

This clone was counted between two and nine times. The rearrangement uses TRBV28 and TRBJ1-1, with TRBD1 matching 7 bases. The CDR3 covers 14 residues. V lost 6 bases and J lost 4; bases outside the gene matches: 8. Looked up from germline, CDR1 is MDHEN and CDR2 is SYDVKM. DNA for the CDR3: TGTGCCAGCAGCCCAGACAGGGTTGGCACTGAAGCTTTCTTT. It specifies CASSPDRVGTEAFF.

The chain links TRBV6-5 to TRBJ1-1; possible D gene TRBD1, 6 bases. This CDR3 is 13 amino acids long. CDR1 MNHEY and CDR2 SVGAGI come from the germline V gene. Trimming took 6 bases from V and 1 from J, leaving 9 bases between them. The CDR3 spells CASRPRGNTEAFF. DNA for the CDR3: TGTGCCAGCAGACCCAGGGGGAACACTGAAGCTTTCTTT.

The rearrangement links TRBV21-1 to TRBJ1-2. TRBV21-1 is reported as a pseudogene. This CDR3 region has 13 residues. Here the CDR3 reads CARKGGRNYGYTF. CDR3 coding DNA: TGTGCCCGCAAGGGGGGGCGGAACTATGGCTACACCTTC.

This clone was found once. This chain connects TRBV6-1 to TRBJ2-5; 8 nucleotides agree with TRBD1. This CDR3 has 15 residues. Per the germline V gene, CDR1 is MNHNS and CDR2 is SASEGT. The ends lost 4 bases at V and 6 bases at J; junction bases unmatched: 10. The CDR3 is CASSGGGTGPKTQYF. CDR3 coding DNA: TGTGCCAGCAGTGGTGGCGGGACAGGCCCGAAGACCCAGTACTTC.

The CDR3 region is CAISDDSGYGNTIYF. For the CDR3, the DNA is TGTGCCATCAGTGATGATTCAGGGTATGGAAACACCATATATTTT. The chain has TRBV10-3 and TRBJ1-3; D may be TRBD1 (5 bases). In germline, CDR1 is ENHRY, CDR2 SYGVKD. The CDR3 is 15 residues long. V was shortened by 3 bases and J by 3 bases, with 12 bases between the two germline ends.

The chain couples TRBV28 to TRBJ2-7, with TRBD1 as a possible D gene (5 bases). Germline values: CDR1 MDHEN, CDR2 SYDVKM. The CDR3 totals 13 residues. V was pared by 7 bases and J by 0 bases, with 10 bases between. The CDR3 nucleotides read TGTGCCAGCAATGGCAGGGCCTCCTACGAGCAGTACTTC. This codes for CASNGRASYEQYF.

A remark on this clone: Its ends do not fully match the called genes, so a read error is possible. The V gene is TRBV11-2, the J gene TRBJ2-4, with 9 bases lining up with TRBD2. The CDR3 has 15 amino acids. The V gene's germline CDR1 is SGHAT and CDR2 FQNNGV. CDR3 region: CASTTSGLAKNSQYF. The CDR3 DNA is TGTGCCAGCACGACTAGCGGCCTTGCCAAAAACAGTCAGTACTTC.

This clone appeared a single time. CDR3 coding DNA: TGTGCTAGTGGTTTGGGAGGGTTGCAAGATACGCAGTATTTT. It specifies CASGLGGLQDTQYF. The rearrangement links TRBV12-5 to TRBJ2-3, with D perhaps TRBD2 (5 bases). This CDR3 spans 14 amino acids. Germline lookup yields CDR1 LGHNT and CDR2 FRNRAP. The V end was cut by 1 base, the J end by 5 bases, with 10 bases between.

This rearrangement joins TRBV28 to TRBJ2-2, with 12 bases lining up with TRBD2. The V and J ends lost 5 bases and 0 bases, in that order; junction bases with no gene match: 1. Germline V CDR1 and CDR2: MDHEN, SYDVKM. The CDR3 is 16 residues long. CDR3 bases: TGTGCCAGCAGTCCTAGCGGGAGGGCGAACACCGGGGAGCTGTTTTTT. Its protein is CASSPSGRANTGELFF.

CDR3 loop: CASSLRGTGLSEAFF. The CDR3 nucleotides are TGTGCCAGCAGTTTAAGGGGTACGGGACTCTCCGAAGCTTTCTTT. The J gene is TRBJ1-1, the V gene TRBV28; D is perhaps TRBD1 (5 bases). Germline assignment: CDR1 MDHEN and CDR2 SYDVKM. V shed 2 bases and J shed 8 bases, with 18 bases lying between them. The CDR3 is made up of 15 amino acids.

The rearrangement joins TRBV5-1 to TRBJ2-1; the match to TRBD2 covers 7 bases. After removal of 4 bases from V and 0 bases from J, the junction contained 4 bases not matched to a gene. The CDR3 is 15 residues long. Germline CDR1 reads SGHRS; CDR2 reads YFSETQ. CDR3 protein: CASSTGTISYNEQFF. The CDR3, as DNA: TGCGCCAGCAGCACCGGGACTATCTCCTACAATGAGCAGTTCTTC.

The V gene is TRBV5-1, the J gene TRBJ2-1, with 12 bases identical to TRBD2. The CDR3 length is 15 residues. Germline V CDR1 and CDR2: SGHRS, YFSETQ. The V and J ends lost 1 base and 5 bases, in that order; junction bases with no gene match: 1. In DNA, the CDR3 is TGCGCCAGCAGCTTGTGGACTAGCGGGAACAATGAGCAGTTCTTC. Protein sequence: CASSLWTSGNNEQFF.

The chain couples TRBV28 to TRBJ2-1; the D is unclear. V was pared by 3 bases and J by 2 bases, with 8 bases between. Germline CDR1 reads MDHEN; CDR2 reads SYDVKM. This CDR3 has 14 amino acids. The CDR3 DNA follows: TGTGCCAGCAGTTTGTTCCTAGCCTACAATGAGCAGTTCTTC. Amino acids: CASSLFLAYNEQFF.

The V call is TRBV9, the J call TRBJ2-5; maybe TRBD2 (7 bases). Trimming cost V 2 bases and J 5 bases, with 22 bases left between them. This CDR3 spans 17 amino acids. The germline CDR1 and CDR2 sequences are SGDLS and YYNGEE. CDR3 sequence: CASSVMSGGGELETQYF. The CDR3 DNA reads as TGTGCCAGCAGCGTCATGTCCGGAGGGGGGGAGTTGGAGACCCAGTACTTC.

The CDR3 here is CAISERGLAGVGGQYF. CDR3 nucleotide sequence: TGTGCCATCAGTGAGCGAGGACTAGCGGGTGTGGGGGGGCAGTATTTT. The chain joins TRBV10-3 to TRBJ2-3; 11 bases agree with TRBD2. The V and J ends lost 2 bases and 11 bases, in that order; junction bases with no gene match: 12. The CDR3 covers 16 residues. Germline V CDR1 and CDR2: ENHRY, SYGVKD.

This clone was counted a few times. This rearrangement joins TRBV19 to TRBJ2-5; TRBD1 matches at 7 bases. J gave up 1 base and V 4 bases, and 6 bases lay outside the gene matches. The V gene's germline CDR1 is LNHDA and CDR2 SQIVND (reference sequence). This CDR3 comprises 15 residues. The CDR3 region has the DNA TGTGCCAGTAGTAGAACCTGGGACAGCCAAGAGACCCAGTACTTC. Translating gives CASSRTWDSQETQYF.

This clone has just a few counts. The rearrangement links TRBV9 to TRBJ2-3; TRBD2 might be the D (6 bases). Deletions cut 4 bases from V and 4 bases from J, with 22 bases between. Germline V lookup: CDR1 SGDLS, CDR2 YYNGEE. The CDR3 sequence is 17 residues long. The CDR3 nucleotides read TGTGCCAGCAGCCCCCACCCCCCCCGGGAGTGGGCAGATACGCAGTATTTT. It encodes CASSPHPPREWADTQYF. Variable domain in full (rest from reference TRBV9 and TRBJ2-3): DSGVTQTPKHLITATGQRVTLRCSPRSGDLSVYWYQQSLDQGLQFLIQYYNGEERAKGNILERFSAQQFPDLHSELNLSSLELGDSALYFCASSPHPPREWADTQYFGPGTRLTVL.

This chain links TRBV29-1 with TRBJ1-1, with D possibly matching TRBD1 (5 bases). From germline, CDR1 is SQVTM and CDR2 ANQGSEA. The V end was cut by 7 bases, the J end by 3 bases, with 15 bases between. The CDR3 has 13 amino acids. The CDR3 DNA reads TGCAGCGGCAGTATTGGGGCAGACACTGAAGCTTTCTTT. Its protein is CSGSIGADTEAFF.

This chain uses TRBV4-2 with TRBJ1-2; perhaps TRBD1 as D (5 bases). This CDR3 is built from 15 residues. V shed 4 bases and J shed 4 bases, with 16 bases lying between them. Per germline, CDR1 LGHNA and CDR2 YNFKEQ. Written as DNA, the CDR3 is TGTGCCAGCAGCCCCTCGGGAGGGGCGAGCTATGGCTACACCTTC. As protein: CASSPSGGASYGYTF.

The chain couples TRBV5-1 to TRBJ1-5; D remains unclear. The V gene's germline CDR1 is SGHRS and CDR2 YFSETQ. The germline V and J ends were trimmed by 1 base and 2 bases, with 4 bases remaining between them. The CDR3 extends over 13 amino acids. Here the CDR3 reads CASSLQGNQPQHF. In nucleotides, the CDR3 is TGCGCCAGCAGCTTGCAGGGCAATCAGCCCCAGCATTTT.

The count of this clone is one. The chain couples TRBV28 to TRBJ2-2, with D perhaps TRBD2 (7 bases). V lost 3 bases and J 4 bases, leaving 12 bases between the germline ends. Germline loops: CDR1 MDHEN, CDR2 SYDVKM. This CDR3 is 15 amino acids long. CDR3 amino acids: CASSFLGGGTGELFF. The CDR3, as DNA: TGTGCCAGCAGTTTTTTGGGAGGGGGCACCGGGGAGCTGTTTTTT. Using reference TRBV28 and TRBJ2-2 for the parts outside the CDR3, the full variable domain is DVKVTQSSRYLVKRTGEKVFLECVQDMDHENMFWYRQDPGLGLRLIYFSYDVKMKEKGDIPEGYSVSREKKERFSLILESASTNQTSMYLCASSFLGGGTGELFFGEGSRLTVL.

V gene TRBV29-1 combines with J gene TRBJ2-3, with D unresolved. The CDR3 loop spans 12 amino acids. Germline CDR1 SQVTM, CDR2 ANQGSEA. Trimming took off 6 bases at V and 6 bases at J, with 13 bases between the two ends. Here the CDR3 DNA reads TGCAGCGTCGTACTCTCGTCTGATACGCAGTATTTT. This encodes CSVVLSSDTQYF.

The chain joins TRBV19 to TRBJ1-2; D uncertain. The V gene lost 1 base and the J gene lost 8 bases, with 8 bases spanning the gap. The CDR3 is 12 amino acids. In germline, CDR1 is LNHDA, CDR2 SQIVND (reference sequence). The CDR3 DNA is TGTGCCAGTAGTATAGGCGGTGAAGGCTACACCTTC. Its translation is CASSIGGEGYTF.